These 31 T cell receptor beta chains were all obtained from the same sample, sequenced in a study of T cell responses to AZD1222 COVID-19 vaccine. Sequencing used immunoSEQ multiplex PCR; TCRdb keeps in-frame clones, though not all of them. The sample gives more than 70,000 clones, around nine tenths of which show up once; roughly 5.1% is in the top ten. The sample was peripheral blood, taken 28 days after the second AZD1222 dose. The receptors shown here come from an adult who received the AZD1222 COVID-19 vaccine.

The chain recombines TRBV9 with TRBJ2-7; D perhaps matches TRBD2 (5 bases). This CDR3 has 13 amino acids. Trimming took 1 base from V and 6 from J, leaving 11 bases between them. Germline values: CDR1 SGDLS, CDR2 YYNGEE. This CDR3 is CASSVKGAGEQYF. For the CDR3, the DNA is TGTGCCAGCAGCGTAAAGGGTGCGGGCGAGCAGTACTTC.

This clone was seen once. The chain is built from TRBV7-8 and TRBJ1-1; 7 bases fit TRBD1. This CDR3 contains 14 residues. The V and J ends lost 5 bases and 3 bases, in that order; junction bases with no gene match: 6. Germline CDR1 is SGHVS and CDR2 is FQNEAQ. The CDR3 reads CASSHQGGDTEAFF. Here the CDR3 DNA reads TGTGCCAGCAGCCATCAAGGGGGCGACACTGAAGCTTTCTTT.

This chain uses TRBV30 with TRBJ1-6; D gene uncertain. Deletions cut 7 bases from V and 0 bases from J, with 10 bases between. The CDR3 covers 14 residues. CDR1 is GTSNPN, CDR2 SVGIG, per germline (reference sequence). The CDR3 nucleotides read TGTGCCTTAGCAGAGAGCTCCTATAATTCACCCCTCCACTTT. Translating gives CALAESSYNSPLHF.

The J gene is TRBJ2-2, the V gene TRBV5-1; D is uncertain. The CDR3 is 13 residues long. Germline V CDR1 and CDR2: SGHRS, YFSETQ. V was pared by 1 base and J by 6 bases, with 7 bases between. DNA for the CDR3: TGCGCCAGCAGCTTGCGTCCGGCCGGGGAGCTGTTTTTT. It encodes CASSLRPAGELFF.

The V call is TRBV18, the J call TRBJ1-3; D is perhaps TRBD1 (5 bases). This CDR3 contains 16 residues. Germline CDR1 reads KGHSH; CDR2 reads LQKENI. V lost 2 bases and J lost 0, with 11 bases in between. The CDR3 DNA is TGTGCCAGCTCACCAACGGGACTCGCCTCTGGAAACACCATATATTTT. Encoded protein: CASSPTGLASGNTIYF.

This clone was counted a single time. CDR3 protein: CAWSRGMNTEAFF. The CDR3 DNA reads as TGTGCCTGGAGTCGAGGAATGAACACTGAAGCTTTCTTT. The chain joins TRBV30 to TRBJ1-1; the D is unclear. The CDR3 contains 13 residues. In germline, CDR1 is GTSNPN, CDR2 SVGIG (reference sequence). Trimming removed 2 bases from V and 0 bases from J, with 7 bases in between.

The chain joins TRBV29-1 to TRBJ1-1; D uncertain. CDR1 is SQVTM, CDR2 ANQGSEA, per germline. V gave up 4 bases and J gave up 3 bases, with 9 bases separating them. The CDR3 has 12 amino acids. The CDR3 DNA sequence: TGCAGCGTTGTACCTAGGGACACTGAAGCTTTCTTT. Its protein is CSVVPRDTEAFF.

The chain has TRBV5-4 and TRBJ1-3; D gene uncertain. The CDR3 has 15 residues. Trimming shortened V by 4 bases and J by 3 bases, and 14 bases separated the two germline ends. The germline gives CDR1 SGHNT, CDR2 YYREEE (reference sequence). CDR3 protein: CASSNPRAGGNTIYF. The CDR3 DNA reads TGTGCCAGCAGCAACCCCCGAGCGGGTGGAAACACCATATATTTT.

The V and J genes are TRBV6-2 or TRBV6-3 and TRBJ1-3; no firm D call. Germline values: CDR1 MNHEY, CDR2 SVGEGT. The CDR3 length is 15 residues. V lost 5 bases to trimming and J lost 2 bases, with 13 bases between them. The CDR3 sequence is CASSNSPQPGNTIYF. In nucleotides, the CDR3 is TGTGCCAGCAGTAACAGCCCACAGCCTGGAAACACCATATATTTT.

Only one count was recorded for this clone. The chain couples TRBV25-1 to TRBJ2-2, with 10 positions matching TRBD2. Germline assignment: CDR1 MGHDK and CDR2 SYGVNS. With 8 bases clipped from V and 5 bases from J, the junction kept 5 bases outside the gene matches. CDR3 size: 14 residues. CDR3 DNA sequence: TGTGCCAGCGGAGCGGGGGGGCGGACCGGGGAGCTGTTTTTT. Amino acids: CASGAGGRTGELFF. Filled out from reference TRBV25-1 and TRBJ2-2, the complete variable domain reads EADIYQTPRYLVIGTGKKITLECSQTMGHDKMYWYQQDPGMELHLIHYSYGVNSTEKGDLSSESTVSRIRTEHFPLTLESARPSHTSQYLCASGAGGRTGELFFGEGSRLTVL.

The rearrangement joins TRBV3-1 (or the pseudogene TRBV3-2) to TRBJ2-7, with 12 nucleotides matching TRBD1. The CDR3 length is 16 residues. Germline V gene sequence: CDR1 LGHDT, CDR2 YNNKEL (reference sequence). J was trimmed by 4 bases and V by 1 base; bases with no gene match: 5. The DNA for the CDR3 is TGTGCCAGCAGCCAAGGTCCGGGACAGGGGGCTTACGAGCAGTACTTC. It specifies CASSQGPGQGAYEQYF.

CDR3 nucleotides: TGTGCCACCAGTGCCAGGGGCACAGATACGCAGTATTTT. It specifies CATSARGTDTQYF. The J gene is TRBJ2-3, the V gene TRBV24-1; possible D gene TRBD1, 5 bases. The CDR3 totals 13 residues. Germline lookup yields CDR1 KGHDR and CDR2 SFDVKD. With 5 bases removed from V and 1 base from J, the gap between germline ends came to 6 bases.

The gene calls are TRBV10-2 and TRBJ2-7; 7 bases line up with TRBD2. Germline CDR1 WSHSY, CDR2 SAAADI. The CDR3 contains 15 residues. The V gene end was trimmed by 0 bases and the J gene end by 2 bases; junction bases not matched to a gene: 4. This CDR3 reads CASSESELAAYEQYF. CDR3 sequence (DNA): TGCGCCAGCAGTGAGTCCGAGCTAGCGGCCTACGAGCAGTACTTC.

This chain links TRBV12-3 or TRBV12-4 with TRBJ1-2; D is undetermined. V was cut by 6 bases and J by 11 bases, with 16 bases left in between. The CDR3 has 12 amino acids. This CDR3 is CASSSPGEVYTF. Written as DNA, the CDR3 is TGTGCCAGCAGCTCCCCAGGAGAGGTGTACACCTTC.

The chain employs TRBV18 and TRBJ2-3, with 9 bases lining up with TRBD1. Germline V gene lookup returns CDR1 KGHSH and CDR2 LQKENI. The CDR3 is 15 residues long. Trimming cost V 1 base and J 1 base; bases outside gene matches: 0. The CDR3 sequence: CASSPRQGGTDTQYF. CDR3 in DNA: TGTGCCAGCTCACCACGACAGGGGGGCACAGATACGCAGTATTTT.

This clone was detected only once. The gene calls are TRBV6-5 and TRBJ2-6; D is unresolved. V was pared by 0 bases and J by 0 bases, with 3 bases between. Germline V lookup: CDR1 MNHEY, CDR2 SVGAGI. The CDR3 runs to 15 residues. CDR3 nucleotide sequence: TGTGCCAGCAGTTACTCCGTCTCTGGGGCCAACGTCCTGACTTTC. This encodes CASSYSVSGANVLTF.

This CDR3 is CASSLVGDRSNEKLFF. CDR3 DNA: TGTGCCAGCAGCTTGGTGGGGGACAGAAGTAATGAAAAACTGTTTTTT. The V call is TRBV5-7, the J call TRBJ1-4; 7 bases line up with TRBD1. TRBV5-7 is an open reading frame, and its role is uncertain. This CDR3 has 16 amino acids. The junction had 6 bases not matched to a gene; V was cut back by 0 bases and J by 4 bases.

The chain recombines TRBV5-1 with TRBJ1-2; D gene uncertain. The V and J ends lost 2 bases and 4 bases respectively, with 6 bases between them. The CDR3 extends over 12 amino acids. CDR1 is SGHRS and CDR2 is YFSETQ in the germline V gene. The CDR3 DNA sequence: TGCGCCAGCAGCTTACTGGGCTATGGCTACACCTTC. Protein: CASSLLGYGYTF.

J is TRBJ1-2 and V is TRBV5-1, with D uncertain. The V end was cut by 4 bases, the J end by 14 bases, with 21 bases between. CDR3 length: 13 residues. Germline V CDR1 and CDR2: SGHRS, YFSETQ. The CDR3 is CASSPEMTTTKTF. The CDR3 nucleotides are TGCGCCAGCAGCCCCGAAATGACAACTACAAAAACCTTC.

The chain combines TRBV5-1 with TRBJ2-1, with 7 bases that match TRBD1. Looked up from germline, CDR1 is SGHRS and CDR2 is YFSETQ. The CDR3 loop spans 15 amino acids. V was pared by 2 bases and J by 1 base, with 3 bases of the junction left unmatched. CDR3 DNA sequence: TGCGCCAGCAGCTTAACGGGACAGTCCTACAATGAGCAGTTCTTC. Translation: CASSLTGQSYNEQFF.

This clone was seen just once. This chain joins TRBV5-5 and TRBJ1-4; no firm D call. CDR1 and CDR2 (germline): SGHKS, YYEKEE (reference sequence). The CDR3 contains 16 residues. Deletions cut 0 bases from V and 0 bases from J, with 9 bases between. The CDR3 here is CASSLGYRATNEKLFF. As DNA, the CDR3 is TGTGCCAGCAGCTTGGGATACCGGGCAACTAATGAAAAACTGTTTTTT.

The chain combines TRBV5-8 with TRBJ2-3; TRBD1 is a possible D gene (7 bases). V dropped 1 base and J dropped 5 bases, with 11 bases sitting between them. This CDR3 is built from 14 residues. Germline lookup yields CDR1 SGHTS and CDR2 YDEGEE. CDR3 residues: CASSLTRGEDTQYF. CDR3 sequence (DNA): TGTGCCAGCAGCTTGACCAGGGGGGAAGATACGCAGTATTTT.

The V and J genes are TRBV3-1 (or the pseudogene TRBV3-2) and TRBJ1-6; 10 bases match TRBD1. Germline-derived CDR1 and CDR2 are LGHDT and YNNKEL (reference sequence). The length of the CDR3 is 16 residues. Unmatched junction bases numbered 6, after V lost 2 bases and J lost 8 bases. CDR3 protein: CASSQSGGQGYSPLHF. The CDR3 region has the DNA TGTGCCAGCAGCCAATCTGGGGGACAGGGGTATTCACCCCTCCACTTT.

This clone turned up a few times. The rearrangement links TRBV9 to TRBJ1-3; D unresolved. V dropped 4 bases and J dropped 3 bases, with 17 bases sitting between them. This CDR3 contains 16 residues. CDR1 SGDLS and CDR2 YYNGEE come from the germline V gene. The CDR3 sequence: CASSLTLEGFGNTIYF. In nucleotides, the CDR3 is TGTGCCAGCAGCCTCACCCTAGAGGGCTTTGGAAACACCATATATTTT.

This clone was recorded only once. V gene TRBV2 combines with J gene TRBJ1-1, with D perhaps matching TRBD1 (5 bases). Germline assignment: CDR1 SNHLY and CDR2 FYNNEI. This CDR3 is 13 amino acids long. Trimming took 6 bases from V and 1 from J, leaving 9 bases between them. In nucleotides, the CDR3 is TGTGCCAGCAGCCCAACAGGGAACACTGAAGCTTTCTTT. Encoded protein: CASSPTGNTEAFF.

The chain is built from TRBV7-8 and TRBJ1-6; D is perhaps TRBD1 (5 bases). Germline V lookup: CDR1 SGHVS, CDR2 FQNEAQ. This CDR3 is 16 amino acids long. The V end was cut by 1 base, the J end by 7 bases, with 14 bases between. CDR3 in amino acids: CASSLGAIWGNSPLHF. The CDR3 region has the DNA TGTGCCAGCAGCTTAGGAGCGATCTGGGGCAATTCACCCCTCCACTTT.

J is TRBJ2-5 and V is TRBV2; D is perhaps TRBD1 (5 bases). The CDR3 consists of 14 residues. CDR1 and CDR2 (germline): SNHLY, FYNNEI. The V and J ends lost 3 bases and 5 bases respectively, with 13 bases between them. In nucleotides, the CDR3 is TGTGCCAGCAGTGAGAGAGTAGGGGCCGAGACCCAGTACTTC. It encodes CASSERVGAETQYF.

The V call is TRBV5-4, the J call TRBJ2-1; the D is unclear. Germline V lookup: CDR1 SGHNT, CDR2 YYREEE (reference sequence). The CDR3 sequence is 12 residues long. Trimming cost V 2 bases and J 12 bases, with 12 bases left between them. DNA of the CDR3: TGTGCCAGCAGCTTAGTTGGGGTCTCGCAGTTCTTC. This gives the protein CASSLVGVSQFF.

The CDR3 protein is CASSYDLNTEAFF. The CDR3 DNA reads TGTGCCAGCAGTTACGACCTCAACACTGAAGCTTTCTTT. J is TRBJ1-1 and V is TRBV6-5; D is undetermined. Germline lookup yields CDR1 MNHEY and CDR2 SVGAGI. The V end was cut by 2 bases, the J end by 2 bases, with 6 bases between. The CDR3 spans 13 residues.

V gene TRBV12-3 or TRBV12-4 combines with J gene TRBJ1-2, with 9 bases aligning to TRBD1. V lost 6 bases, J lost 8 bases, and 7 bases stayed unmatched. The CDR3 consists of 13 residues. CDR3 bases: TGTGCCAGCAGCGTACAGGGGGCGCGCGGCTACACCTTC. It translates to CASSVQGARGYTF.

The chain combines TRBV15 with TRBJ2-2; 7 bases line up with TRBD1. Germline V lookup: CDR1 LNHNV, CDR2 YYDKDF (reference sequence). Trimming at V came to 5 bases and at J to 6 bases, leaving 9 bases not matched to a gene. The CDR3 extends over 15 amino acids. The CDR3 sequence is CATSRTGAASGELFF. CDR3 DNA: TGTGCCACCAGCCGGACAGGAGCTGCATCCGGGGAGCTGTTTTTT.